This T cell receptor beta chain emerged from a study of identical twins. Findings and caveats of the study: Part of the zero-insertion signal could reflect confounding by invariant MAIT and iNKT cells. Within twin pairs, the out-of-frame alpha sequences they shared showed excess low generation probability. Recombination models fit unrelated individuals' TCR alpha sharing but underestimated twins'.

Template switching created a universal primer site, and the cDNA included unique molecular identifiers. Using its own MiXCR run on the 5' RACE reads, TCRdb lists one record per CDR3 protein. The table has 690,000 or so distinct CDR3 sequences, around 8.6% seen once; the top ten hold 0.98%. This clonotype was counted a single time. What it recognizes is unknown. This CDR3 has 18 residues. Germline V gene sequence: CDR1 SGHAT, CDR2 FQNNGV. V lost 2 bases to trimming and J lost 5 bases, with 22 bases between them. This same sample was also taken into another study, of yellow fever vaccine responses in identical twins.

Input material: PBMCs. This receptor was identified in a woman aged 18-29 years in good health. The chain carries TRBV11-2 and TRBJ2-1; possible D gene TRBD2, 6 bases. The CDR3 spells CASSLIGASGGSNNEQFF. CDR3 nucleotide sequence: TGTGCCAGCAGCTTAATCGGCGCCTCCGGGGGTAGCAACAATGAGCAGTTCTTC. Based on the CDR3 plus reference TRBV11-2 and TRBJ2-1, the full variable domain is EAGVAQSPRYKIIEKRQSVAFWCNPISGHATLYWYQQILGQGPKLLIQFQNNGVVDDSQLPKDRFSAERLKGVDSTLKIQPAKLEDSAVYLCASSLIGASGGSNNEQFFGPGTRLTVL.